This T cell receptor beta chain was identified during a study of cytomegalovirus exposure and HLA in healthy donors (dated by TCRdb to about 2017). Study-level background: According to an earlier analysis of several hundred of the donors, about 179 million T cells yielded roughly 100 million unique TCR beta sequences and more than 250 Gb of sequence data. An early release covering 550 to 700 HLA-typed donors comprised about 320 gigabases of sequencing data and around 80 million unique TCR sequences. The genetic ancestry cluster associated with self-reported Caucasian donors included roughly 84% of the 300 to 450 genotyped donors. The study was designed to test whether signatures of past pathogen exposure could be identified by cataloging public T cell receptors. Using immunosequencing, the study profiled T cell repertoires from fewer than 850 subjects and related those repertoires to cytomegalovirus serostatus. A separate validation cohort of approximately 120 different subjects was used in addition to the approximately 610-subject first cohort. High-throughput TCR immunosequencing, statistical association of individual TCRs with disease status, and machine learning were combined to predict cytomegalovirus infection status. A later analysis re-examined previously published TCR beta repertoires from hundreds of donors and added high-resolution HLA genotyping to investigate patterns of TCR occurrence. The later analysis used no new phenotypic data to find candidate immune exposures, relying instead on TCR beta sequences and their occurrence across donors. In an earlier analysis of 500 to 650 of the donors, high-throughput TCR beta sequencing was used to judge whether each TCR beta V gene segment behaved as functional or pseudogenic. Alongside the repertoire data, information on donor age, sex, ethnicity and CMV serostatus was compiled. In a later genetic analysis, genome-wide SNP genotypes for about three fifths of the roughly 670 donors were used, and that subset was treated as a discovery cohort. Every repertoire in the discovery cohort had been generated on one and the same sequencing platform. Both class I and class II loci were covered by HLA typing, at four-digit resolution. The number of typed donors differed by locus: roughly 620-640 for A, B, C, DRB1 and DQB1; approximately 540 for DQA1; about 600 for DPA1; and about 450 for DPB1. Four or five DR-DQ haplotypes were handled as single units for association and clustering because linkage in the cohort was strong. On average, around 230,000 unique TCR beta nucleotide sequences were sequenced per donor among a few hundred genotyped donors of the cohort, with 15% to 20% of those sequences being non-productive. General conclusions and limits of the study: In a later analysis, several top co-occurrence clusters were reported to appear linked to parvovirus B19, influenza, CMV and Epstein-Barr virus. In a later analysis, HLA-associated TCR beta chains were found to be more clonally expanded and to have lower generation probabilities than equally common non-associated chains. In a later analysis, most CMV-associated TCR beta chains were found to appear HLA-restricted, with HLA associations seemingly driven largely by CMV exposure. A later analysis found that TCR association rates varied across HLA loci, with DRB1 alleles showing the most associated TCRs and HLA-C alleles the fewest. Because the 87-base-pair reads could not distinguish some IMGT-functional V segments, including TRBV6-2 and TRBV6-3, those segments were excluded. The only immune exposure information available for the cohort was CMV serostatus. In vitro tests confirmed that three of the cytomegalovirus-associated TCR beta chains recognize cytomegalovirus antigens. Presence/absence analyses assumed roughly uniform sequencing depth across donors, an assumption that may not hold. An earlier analysis of around 540 of the donors showed that most TCR beta V segments appeared in productive rearrangements either about 87% or about 30% of the time, which broadly matched IMGT annotations. While some public TCRs were present in many individuals, most TCR sequences turned up only very rarely across donors. In both the original and validation cohorts, the classifier was reported to diagnose cytomegalovirus status with high specificity and sensitivity. The earlier analysis of nearly 600 of the donors excluded roughly 17 rarely observed V segments, including chromosome 9 orphons, because counts were too low. Because HLA typing was unavailable for some donors at each locus, only the typed subset was used in association tests. When HLA alleles, especially DR and DQ, strongly co-occurred, attributing TCR associations to individual alleles was difficult. An association between a missense DCLRE1C variant and V-gene and J-gene trimming of TCR beta chains was found in a later genetic analysis and replicated in an independent cohort. The study listed 164 TCR beta chains as associated with cytomegalovirus. The cohort was sequenced for TCR beta chains only, and without alpha or paired-chain data the features that could be detected were limited. A further reported finding was that TCR beta sequences accurately predicted the HLA-A and HLA-B alleles for most subjects in the first cohort. According to the authors, the approach could potentially be generalized to other disease states and immunological phenotypes. Correlated functional status among segregating V segments might reflect linkage disequilibrium, but an unknown experimental factor could not be ruled out. At a false discovery rate of 0.05, a later analysis linked 16,951 TCR beta sequences to specific HLA alleles. The sequencing pipeline was judged likely to have produced a cluster of highly shared sequence variants as a technical artifact. Compared with the approximately 600-donor mean, donors in an Asian-associated ancestry cluster had fewer N-insertions in productive TCRs, according to a later genetic analysis.

Comments on this clone: Its antigen is not yet known. No base quality information exists; no much larger clone differs at one position.

CDR1 and CDR2, per the germline V gene, are MDHEN and SYDVKM. The CDR3 goes from the cysteine to the phenylalanine over 14 residues. The sequence is cut down to CDR3 DNA, 42 bases in frame from base 1. V sheds 8 bases and J sheds 0 bases, leaving 14 bases between their ends. In total, approximately 610 healthy bone marrow donors made up the cohort. At the time of sampling, all cohort members were nominally healthy, though unrecorded immune exposures were likely present. The donor tested CMV seropositive and was one of the 289 seropositive cohort members. Each donor provided a peripheral blood sample, and peripheral blood mononuclear cells were used for TCR beta sequencing. The Qiagen DNeasy Blood Extraction Kit was used to extract genomic DNA from the blood cell samples. Library generation was performed with the immunoSEQ multiplex PCR assay. A mixture of 60 forward primers for TCR Vbeta segments and 13 reverse primers for TCR Jbeta segments was used in the multiplex PCR. Amplification of the CDR3 region of rearranged TCR beta genes was performed with a multiplex PCR assay on genomic DNA. Amplified TCR beta libraries were sequenced as 87-base-pair reads on the Illumina HiSeq System. The original pipeline was this. A later analysis tallied roughly 78 million unique TCR beta chains across the 666 repertoires, and roughly 11 million of those chains were shared by two or more donors. Raw reads were error-corrected and collapsed into unique sequences by a nearest-neighbor algorithm in which closely related sequences were merged to remove PCR and sequencing errors. Alignment of CDR3 sequences to IMGT reference sequences was used to assign V, D and J gene segments. Each retained sequence needed at least a six-nucleotide match to both a V gene segment and a J gene segment. Rearrangements were called productive when the CDR3 lacked stop codons and stayed in frame with V and J; all others were non-productive. Following IMGT convention, CDR3 was defined as the stretch from the second conserved V-encoded cysteine to the conserved J-encoded phenylalanine. The earlier analysis of some 580 of the donors excluded any sequence lacking an unambiguous match to a single V gene segment. In an earlier analysis of around 600 of the donors, V segments were called functional above 56.7% productive rearrangements and were called segregating when the between-donor standard deviation exceeded 5%. A statistical classification framework was built for diagnosing cytomegalovirus status from the catalog of TCR beta chain sequences. In a later analysis, V and J genes were assigned by comparing TCR nucleotide sequences against IMGT/GENE-DB human TR gene sequences. The TCRdist pipeline was used in a later analysis to assign CDR3 sequences and most-parsimonious VDJ recombination scenarios. A later analysis defined each TCR beta chain by its CDR3 amino acid sequence plus V-gene family, and excluded reads lacking a unique V-gene family. In a later analysis, 450 to 600 highly shared, low-generation-probability nucleotide sequences were removed to address suspected cross-contamination and a sequencing artifact. In a later analysis, a clonal expansion index was calculated for each public chain from normalized within-repertoire ranks of inferred template counts. In a later analysis, generation probabilities were computed with a VDJ recombination model fitted to out-of-frame rearrangements, and the resulting probabilities were checked against IGoR. In a later analysis, hypergeometric tests were used to score TCR-TCR, TCR-HLA and TCR-CMV co-occurrence, with a repertoire-size bias correction applied to TCR pairs. False discovery rates were estimated in a later analysis by permuting HLA or CMV assignments 20 times. A later analysis grouped co-occurring TCRs with DBSCAN, adding TCRdist sequence similarity when clustering within HLA-allele-positive subsets. Co-occurrence clustering excluded repertoires with fewer than 30,000 or more than 120,000 public chains, plus five with anomalous nucleotide sharing. TCRdb took over this immuneACCESS table, retaining in-frame rearrangements with V and J assigned. Such tables are incomplete; in checked studies, under half of the missing clones stem from an unresolved V gene, and the remainder is unexplained. That table gives V, J and clone size, and the DNA gave D and trimming. The sample profile shows 85,000 to 100,000 clones; about 89% of them were found once. 8.5% to 10% of the sample comes from the top ten.

The rearrangement combines TRBV28 with TRBJ2-7, and possibly TRBD2, on 6 matching bases. The clonotype was recovered from a man aged 25-45 years in good health and CMV-seropositive. Input material: PBMCs. The CDR3 sequence is CASGGVGSSYEQYF. The nucleotide sequence reads as follows: TGTGCCAGCGGAGGGGTAGGGAGCTCCTACGAGCAGTACTTC.